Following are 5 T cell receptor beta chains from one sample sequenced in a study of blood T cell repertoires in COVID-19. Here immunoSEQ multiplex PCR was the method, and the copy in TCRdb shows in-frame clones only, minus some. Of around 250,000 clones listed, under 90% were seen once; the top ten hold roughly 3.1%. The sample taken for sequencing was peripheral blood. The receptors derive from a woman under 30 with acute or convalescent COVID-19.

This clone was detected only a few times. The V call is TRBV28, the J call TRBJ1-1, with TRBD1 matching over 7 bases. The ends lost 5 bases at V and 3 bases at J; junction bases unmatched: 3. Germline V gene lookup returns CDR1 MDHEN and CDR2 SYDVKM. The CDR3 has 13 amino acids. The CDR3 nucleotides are TGTGCCAGCAGTCGGGACAGTTACACTGAAGCTTTCTTT. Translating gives CASSRDSYTEAFF.

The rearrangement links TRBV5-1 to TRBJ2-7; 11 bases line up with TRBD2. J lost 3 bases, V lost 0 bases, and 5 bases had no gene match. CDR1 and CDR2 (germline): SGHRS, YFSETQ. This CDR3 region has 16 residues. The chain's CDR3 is CASSLEAGTSGYEQYF. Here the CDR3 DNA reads TGCGCCAGCAGCTTGGAGGCCGGGACTAGCGGCTACGAGCAGTACTTC. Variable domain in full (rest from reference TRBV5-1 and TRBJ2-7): KAGVTQTPRYLIKTRGQQVTLSCSPISGHRSVSWYQQTPGQGLQFLFEYFSETQRNKGNFPGRFSGRQFSNSRSEMNVSTLELGDSALYLCASSLEAGTSGYEQYFGPGTRLTVT.

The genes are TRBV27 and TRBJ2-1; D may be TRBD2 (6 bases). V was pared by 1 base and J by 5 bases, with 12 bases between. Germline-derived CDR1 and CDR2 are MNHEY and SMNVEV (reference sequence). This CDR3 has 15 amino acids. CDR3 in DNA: TGTGCCAGCAGTTTATACCGGGAGTCCCACAATGAGCAGTTCTTC. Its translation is CASSLYRESHNEQFF.

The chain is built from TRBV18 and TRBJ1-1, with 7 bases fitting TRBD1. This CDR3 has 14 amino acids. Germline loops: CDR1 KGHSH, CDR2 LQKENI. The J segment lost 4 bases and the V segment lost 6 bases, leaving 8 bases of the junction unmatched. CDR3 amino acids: CASSPGTAVTEAFF. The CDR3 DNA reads TGTGCCAGCTCCCCCGGGACAGCAGTCACTGAAGCTTTCTTT.

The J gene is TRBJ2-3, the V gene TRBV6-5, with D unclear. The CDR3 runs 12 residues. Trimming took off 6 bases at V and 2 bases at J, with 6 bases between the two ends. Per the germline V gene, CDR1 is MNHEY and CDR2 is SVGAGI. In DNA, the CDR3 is TGTGCCAGCAGAAGCCCCACAGATACGCAGTATTTT. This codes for CASRSPTDTQYF.